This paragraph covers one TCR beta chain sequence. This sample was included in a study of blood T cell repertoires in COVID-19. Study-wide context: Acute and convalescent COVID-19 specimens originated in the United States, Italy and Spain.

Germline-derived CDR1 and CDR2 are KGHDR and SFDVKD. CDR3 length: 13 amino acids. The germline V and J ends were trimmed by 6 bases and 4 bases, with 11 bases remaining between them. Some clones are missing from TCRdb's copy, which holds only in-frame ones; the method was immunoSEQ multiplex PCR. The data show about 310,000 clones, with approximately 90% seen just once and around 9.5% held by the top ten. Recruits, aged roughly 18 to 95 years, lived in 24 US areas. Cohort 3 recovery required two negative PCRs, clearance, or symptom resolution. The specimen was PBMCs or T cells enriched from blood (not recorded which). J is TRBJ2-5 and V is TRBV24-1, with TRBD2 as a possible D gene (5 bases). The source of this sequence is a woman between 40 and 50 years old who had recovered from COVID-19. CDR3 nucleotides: TGTGCCACCAGTACCCGGGGAACAGAGACCCAGTACTTC. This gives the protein CATSTRGTETQYF.